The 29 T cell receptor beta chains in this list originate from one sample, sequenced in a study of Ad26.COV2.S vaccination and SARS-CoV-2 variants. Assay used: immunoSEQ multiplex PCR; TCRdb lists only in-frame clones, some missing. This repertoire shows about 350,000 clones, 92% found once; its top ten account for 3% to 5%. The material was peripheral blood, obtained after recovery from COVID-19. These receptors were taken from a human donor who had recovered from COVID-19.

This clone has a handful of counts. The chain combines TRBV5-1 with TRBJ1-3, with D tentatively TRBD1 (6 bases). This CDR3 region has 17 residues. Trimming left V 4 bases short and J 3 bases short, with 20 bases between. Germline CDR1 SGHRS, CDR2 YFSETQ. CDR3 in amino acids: CASSPEGTGSYGNTIYF. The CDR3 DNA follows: TGCGCCAGCAGCCCCGAGGGTACAGGGTCTTATGGAAACACCATATATTTT.

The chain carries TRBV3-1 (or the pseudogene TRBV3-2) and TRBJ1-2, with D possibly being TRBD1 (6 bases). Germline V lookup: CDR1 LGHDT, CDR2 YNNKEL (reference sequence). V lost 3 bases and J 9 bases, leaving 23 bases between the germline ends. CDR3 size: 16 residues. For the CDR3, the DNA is TGTGCCAGCAGCCAGGGTGGGGGCGCAGAGGGGAGGAGCTACACCTTC. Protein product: CASSQGGGAEGRSYTF.

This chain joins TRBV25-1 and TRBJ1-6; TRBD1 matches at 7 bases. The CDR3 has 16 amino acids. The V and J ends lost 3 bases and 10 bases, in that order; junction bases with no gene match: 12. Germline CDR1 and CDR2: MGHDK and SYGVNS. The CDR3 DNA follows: TGTGCCAGCAGTGAGGGCGGGACAGCCTATAGCTCACCCCTCCACTTT. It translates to CASSEGGTAYSSPLHF. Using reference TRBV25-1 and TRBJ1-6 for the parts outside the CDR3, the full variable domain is EADIYQTPRYLVIGTGKKITLECSQTMGHDKMYWYQQDPGMELHLIHYSYGVNSTEKGDLSSESTVSRIRTEHFPLTLESARPSHTSQYLCASSEGGTAYSSPLHFGNGTRLTVT.

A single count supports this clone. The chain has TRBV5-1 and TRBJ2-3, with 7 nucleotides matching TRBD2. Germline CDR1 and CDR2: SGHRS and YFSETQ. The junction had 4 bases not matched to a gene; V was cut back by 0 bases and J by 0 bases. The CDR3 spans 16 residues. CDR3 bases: TGCGCCAGCAGCTTGGTCCTCGGGGGGAGCACAGATACGCAGTATTTT. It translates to CASSLVLGGSTDTQYF.

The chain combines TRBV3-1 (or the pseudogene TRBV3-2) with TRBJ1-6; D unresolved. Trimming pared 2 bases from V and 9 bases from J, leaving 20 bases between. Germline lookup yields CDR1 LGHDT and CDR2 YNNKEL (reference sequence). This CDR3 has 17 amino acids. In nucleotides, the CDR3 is TGTGCCAGCAGCCAATTCCCCGGGTCTGAGCAATTTTCACCCCTCCACTTT. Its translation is CASSQFPGSEQFSPLHF.

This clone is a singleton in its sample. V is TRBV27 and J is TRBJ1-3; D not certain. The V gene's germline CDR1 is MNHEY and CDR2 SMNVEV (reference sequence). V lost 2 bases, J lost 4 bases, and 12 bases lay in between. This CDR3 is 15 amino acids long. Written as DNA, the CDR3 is TGTGCCAGCAGTTTAAAGGGCTGGCCGGGAAACACCATATATTTT. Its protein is CASSLKGWPGNTIYF.

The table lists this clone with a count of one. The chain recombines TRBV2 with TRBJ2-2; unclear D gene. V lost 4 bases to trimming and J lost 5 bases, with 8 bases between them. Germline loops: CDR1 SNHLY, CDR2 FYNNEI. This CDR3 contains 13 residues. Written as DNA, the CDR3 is TGTGCCAGCAGTGGGGCCGGGACCGGGGAGCTGTTTTTT. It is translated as CASSGAGTGELFF.

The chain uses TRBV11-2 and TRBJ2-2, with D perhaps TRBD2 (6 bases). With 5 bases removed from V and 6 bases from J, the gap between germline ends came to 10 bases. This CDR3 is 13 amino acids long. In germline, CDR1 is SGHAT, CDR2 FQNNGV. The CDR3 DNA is TGTGCCAGCAGCAAGAGCGGGTCCGGGGAGCTGTTTTTT. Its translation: CASSKSGSGELFF.

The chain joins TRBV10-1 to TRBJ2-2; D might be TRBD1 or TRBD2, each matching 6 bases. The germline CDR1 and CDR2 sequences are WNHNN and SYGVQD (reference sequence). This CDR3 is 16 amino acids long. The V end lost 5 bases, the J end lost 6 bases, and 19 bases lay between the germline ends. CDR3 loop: CASSLGTFSGSGELFF. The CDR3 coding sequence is TGCGCCAGCAGTCTGGGGACATTTAGCGGTTCCGGGGAGCTGTTTTTT.

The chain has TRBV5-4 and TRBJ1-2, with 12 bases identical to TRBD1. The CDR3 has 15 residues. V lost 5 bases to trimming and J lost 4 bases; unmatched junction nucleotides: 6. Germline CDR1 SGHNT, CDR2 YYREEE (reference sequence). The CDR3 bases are TGTGCCAGCAGTTTCGGGACAGGGGGCGGCTATGGCTACACCTTC. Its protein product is CASSFGTGGGYGYTF.

CDR3 in DNA: TGTGCCAGCAGTGACAGGTTGTTTTCCAATGAGCAGTTCTTC. This sequence encodes CASSDRLFSNEQFF. This sequence joins TRBV6-1 and TRBJ2-1; D gene ambiguous. Germline V gives CDR1 MNHNS, CDR2 SASEGT. Trimming shortened V by 3 bases and J by 6 bases, and 12 bases separated the two germline ends. The CDR3 covers 14 residues.

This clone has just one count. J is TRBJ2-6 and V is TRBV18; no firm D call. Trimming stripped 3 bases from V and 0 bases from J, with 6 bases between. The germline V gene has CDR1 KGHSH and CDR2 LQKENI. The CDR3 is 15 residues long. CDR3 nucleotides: TGTGCCAGCTCACCGGACCCCTCTGGGGCCAACGTCCTGACTTTC. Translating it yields CASSPDPSGANVLTF. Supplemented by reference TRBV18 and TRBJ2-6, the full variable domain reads NAGVMQNPRHLVRRRGQEARLRCSPMKGHSHVYWYRQLPEEGLKFMVYLQKENIIDESGMPKERFSAEFPKEGPSILRIQQVVRGDSAAYFCASSPDPSGANVLTFGAGSRLTVL.

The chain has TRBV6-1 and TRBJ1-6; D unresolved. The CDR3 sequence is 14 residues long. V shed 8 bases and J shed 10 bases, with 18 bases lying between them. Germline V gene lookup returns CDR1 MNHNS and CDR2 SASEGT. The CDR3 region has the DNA TGTGCCAGCGAAAGAGGAAGGGATGCATCACCCCTCCACTTT. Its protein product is CASERGRDASPLHF.

The CDR3 sequence is CASSLGSLKRTEAFF. Here the CDR3 DNA reads TGTGCCAGCAGCTTGGGGAGTTTGAAGCGGACTGAAGCTTTCTTT. This chain joins TRBV7-9 and TRBJ1-1, with D unclear. This CDR3 comprises 15 residues. The germline V and J ends were trimmed by 3 bases and 5 bases, with 16 bases remaining between them. Germline CDR1 is SEHNR and CDR2 is FQNEAQ (reference sequence).

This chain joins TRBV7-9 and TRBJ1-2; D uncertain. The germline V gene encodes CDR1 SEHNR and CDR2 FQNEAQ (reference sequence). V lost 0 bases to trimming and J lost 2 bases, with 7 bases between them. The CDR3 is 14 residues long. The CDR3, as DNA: TGTGCCAGCAGCTTAGCGGACGGAAACTATGGCTACACCTTC. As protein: CASSLADGNYGYTF.

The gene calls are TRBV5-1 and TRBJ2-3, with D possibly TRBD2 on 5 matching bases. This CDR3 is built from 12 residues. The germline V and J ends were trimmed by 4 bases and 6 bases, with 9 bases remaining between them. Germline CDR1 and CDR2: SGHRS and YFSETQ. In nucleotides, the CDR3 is TGCGCCAGCAGCGAGGGTGGCGATACGCAGTATTTT. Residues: CASSEGGDTQYF.

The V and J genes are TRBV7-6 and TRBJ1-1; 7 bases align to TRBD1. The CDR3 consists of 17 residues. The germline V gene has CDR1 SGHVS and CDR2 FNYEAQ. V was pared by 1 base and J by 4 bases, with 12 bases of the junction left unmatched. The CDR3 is CASSLGDRPPLTTEAFF. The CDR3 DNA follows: TGTGCCAGCAGCTTAGGGGACAGACCACCTCTTACCACTGAAGCTTTCTTT.

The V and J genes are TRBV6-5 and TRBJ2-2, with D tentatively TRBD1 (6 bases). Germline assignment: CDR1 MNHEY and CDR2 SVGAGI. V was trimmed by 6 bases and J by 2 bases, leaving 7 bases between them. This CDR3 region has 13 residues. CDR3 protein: CASRDSNTGELFF. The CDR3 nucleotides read TGTGCCAGCAGGGACAGCAACACCGGGGAGCTGTTTTTT.

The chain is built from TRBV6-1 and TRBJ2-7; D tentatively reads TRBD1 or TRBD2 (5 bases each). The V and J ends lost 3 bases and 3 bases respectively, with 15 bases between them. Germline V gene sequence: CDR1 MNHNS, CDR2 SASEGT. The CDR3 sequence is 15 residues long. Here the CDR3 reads CASSDLGRPNYEQYF. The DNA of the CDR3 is TGTGCCAGCAGTGACCTGGGACGCCCGAACTACGAGCAGTACTTC.

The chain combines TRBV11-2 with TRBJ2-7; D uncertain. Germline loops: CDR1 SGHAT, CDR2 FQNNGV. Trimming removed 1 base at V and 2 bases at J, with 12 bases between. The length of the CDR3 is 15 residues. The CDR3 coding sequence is TGTGCCAGCAGCTTAGGAGCGTCAGGAACCTACGAGCAGTACTTC. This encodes CASSLGASGTYEQYF.

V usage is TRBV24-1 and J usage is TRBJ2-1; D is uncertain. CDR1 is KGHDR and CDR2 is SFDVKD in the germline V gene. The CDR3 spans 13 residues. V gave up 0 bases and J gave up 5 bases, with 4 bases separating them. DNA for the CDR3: TGTGCCACCAGTGATTTGACTAACAATGAGCAGTTCTTC. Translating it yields CATSDLTNNEQFF.

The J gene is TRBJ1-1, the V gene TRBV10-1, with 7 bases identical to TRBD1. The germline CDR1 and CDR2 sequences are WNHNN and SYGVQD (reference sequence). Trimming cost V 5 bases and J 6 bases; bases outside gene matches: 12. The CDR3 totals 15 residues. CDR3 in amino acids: CASSRDQGGSSEAFF. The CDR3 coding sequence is TGCGCCAGCAGTCGAGACCAGGGGGGGTCCTCTGAAGCTTTCTTT.

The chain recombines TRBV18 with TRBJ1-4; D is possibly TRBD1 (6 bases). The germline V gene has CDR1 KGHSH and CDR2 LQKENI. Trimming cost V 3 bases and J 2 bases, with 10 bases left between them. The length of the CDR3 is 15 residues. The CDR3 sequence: CASSPVGGTNEKLFF. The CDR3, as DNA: TGTGCCAGCTCACCCGTAGGGGGGACTAATGAAAAACTGTTTTTT.

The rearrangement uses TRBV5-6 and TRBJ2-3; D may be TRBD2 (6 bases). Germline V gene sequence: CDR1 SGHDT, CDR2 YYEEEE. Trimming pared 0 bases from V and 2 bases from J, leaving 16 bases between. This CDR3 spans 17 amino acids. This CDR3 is CASSLDVGGPSTDTQYF. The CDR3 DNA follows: TGTGCCAGCAGCTTGGATGTGGGGGGACCCTCCACAGATACGCAGTATTTT.

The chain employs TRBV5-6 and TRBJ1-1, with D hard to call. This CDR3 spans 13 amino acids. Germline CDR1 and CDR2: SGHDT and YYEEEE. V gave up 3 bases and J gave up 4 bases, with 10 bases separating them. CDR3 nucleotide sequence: TGTGCCAGCAGCTGGCTCGAGACCACTGAAGCTTTCTTT. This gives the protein CASSWLETTEAFF.

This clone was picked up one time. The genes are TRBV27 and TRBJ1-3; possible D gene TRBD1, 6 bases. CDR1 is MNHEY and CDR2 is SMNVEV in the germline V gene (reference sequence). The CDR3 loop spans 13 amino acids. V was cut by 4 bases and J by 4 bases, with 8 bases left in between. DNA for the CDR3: TGTGCCAGCAGTTCAGGGGTGGGAAACACCATATATTTT. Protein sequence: CASSSGVGNTIYF.

In DNA form, the CDR3 reads TGCAGTGCTAGTGTCGGCGGGAAGGTGGAGACCCAGTACTTC. Protein sequence: CSASVGGKVETQYF. The chain couples TRBV20-1 to TRBJ2-5, with D possibly TRBD2 on 6 matching bases. Germline CDR1 is DFQATT and CDR2 is SNEGSKA (reference sequence). The CDR3 is made up of 14 amino acids. V was shortened by 3 bases and J by 5 bases, with 16 bases between the two germline ends.

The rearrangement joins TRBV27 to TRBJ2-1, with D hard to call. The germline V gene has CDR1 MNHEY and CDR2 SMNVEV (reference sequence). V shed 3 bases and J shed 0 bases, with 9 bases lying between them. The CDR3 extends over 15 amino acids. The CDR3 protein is CASSLDPSSYNEQFF. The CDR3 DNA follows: TGTGCCAGCAGTTTGGACCCGAGCTCCTACAATGAGCAGTTCTTC.

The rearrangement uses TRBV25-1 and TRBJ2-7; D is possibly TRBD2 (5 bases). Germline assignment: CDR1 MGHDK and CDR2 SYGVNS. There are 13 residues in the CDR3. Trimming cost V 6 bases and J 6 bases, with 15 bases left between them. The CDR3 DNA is TGTGCCAGCAGATCGGGGAACAGACCCGAGCAGTACTTC. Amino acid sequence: CASRSGNRPEQYF.